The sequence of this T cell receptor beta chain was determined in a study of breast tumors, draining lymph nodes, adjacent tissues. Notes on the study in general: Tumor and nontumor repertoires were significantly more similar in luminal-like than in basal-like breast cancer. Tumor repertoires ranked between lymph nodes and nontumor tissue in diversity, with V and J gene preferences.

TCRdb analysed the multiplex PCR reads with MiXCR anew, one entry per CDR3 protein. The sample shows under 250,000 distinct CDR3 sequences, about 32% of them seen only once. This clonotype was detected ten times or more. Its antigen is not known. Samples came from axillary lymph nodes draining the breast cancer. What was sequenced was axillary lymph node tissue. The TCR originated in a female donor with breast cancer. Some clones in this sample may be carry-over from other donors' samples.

The CDR3 sequence is CASSGGQAQMAQYF. CDR3 nucleotide sequence: TGCGCCAGCAGCGGTGGACAGGCCCAGATGGCCCAGTACTTC. The V gene is TRBV5-1, the J gene TRBJ2-5; TRBD1 matches 7 bases. The CDR3 consists of 14 residues. V gave up 4 bases and J gave up 9 bases; unmatched junction bases: 12. The germline V gene has CDR1 SGHRS and CDR2 YFSETQ.